Listed here are 12 T cell receptor beta chains from one sample, sequenced in a study of T cell responses to AZD1222 COVID-19 vaccine. Profiled with immunoSEQ multiplex PCR; TCRdb holds only in-frame clones, not every one. The data contain about 76,000 clones, around 90% of them singletons. The sequences come from peripheral blood, collected on day 0 of AZD1222 vaccination. These TCRs come from an adult in good health.

The V call is TRBV30, the J call TRBJ2-3; D unresolved. Trimming shortened V by 3 bases and J by 0 bases, and 10 bases separated the two germline ends. Germline CDR1 GTSNPN, CDR2 SVGIG (reference sequence). The CDR3 has 14 amino acids. CDR3 in DNA: TGTGCCTGGAGGGGCGGAGTAAGCACAGATACGCAGTATTTT. Protein product: CAWRGGVSTDTQYF.

This sequence joins TRBV7-8 and TRBJ2-1; 9 bases line up with TRBD2. Per germline, CDR1 SGHVS and CDR2 FQNEAQ. Trimming cost V 5 bases and J 10 bases; bases outside gene matches: 15. The CDR3 is 16 amino acids. In DNA, the CDR3 is TGTGCCAGCAGCCCACAAAGTGGGACTAGCAGGCTCGAGCAGTTCTTC. Protein: CASSPQSGTSRLEQFF.

In its sample, this clone was seen once. The chain employs TRBV28 and TRBJ1-3; D gene ambiguous. CDR3 size: 15 residues. Germline V gene data show CDR1 as MDHEN and CDR2 as SYDVKM. Trimming took 7 bases from V and 0 from J, leaving 13 bases between them. The CDR3 loop reads CASTPGGRSGNTIYF. The CDR3 DNA is TGTGCCAGCACCCCCGGAGGCCGCTCTGGAAACACCATATATTTT.

This clone was counted only a few times. The chain uses TRBV6-5 and TRBJ2-1, with TRBD2 identical over 10 bases. V was clipped by 5 bases and J by 6 bases; unmatched bases: 7. This CDR3 contains 15 residues. CDR1 is MNHEY, CDR2 SVGAGI, per germline. Here the CDR3 reads CASSPTSGFINEQFF. DNA of the CDR3: TGTGCCAGCAGTCCGACTAGCGGGTTTATCAATGAGCAGTTCTTC.

As DNA, the CDR3 is TGTGCCAGCTCCCCAACTACAGGGGTGTTCGGCTACGAGCAGTACTTC. Its translation: CASSPTTGVFGYEQYF. This sequence joins TRBV18 and TRBJ2-7; 7 bases agree with TRBD1. CDR1 is KGHSH and CDR2 is LQKENI in the germline V gene. The V gene end was trimmed by 6 bases and the J gene end by 3 bases; junction bases not matched to a gene: 14. The CDR3 is 16 amino acids. The whole variable domain, filled in from reference TRBV18 and TRBJ2-7, reads NAGVMQNPRHLVRRRGQEARLRCSPMKGHSHVYWYRQLPEEGLKFMVYLQKENIIDESGMPKERFSAEFPKEGPSILRIQQVVRGDSAAYFCASSPTTGVFGYEQYFGPGTRLTVT.

V and J are TRBV3-1 (or the pseudogene TRBV3-2) and TRBJ1-1; TRBD1 is a possible D gene (6 bases). The CDR3 is made up of 15 amino acids. Germline assignment: CDR1 LGHDT and CDR2 YNNKEL (reference sequence). V shed 1 base and J shed 7 bases, with 16 bases lying between them. The DNA of the CDR3 is TGTGCCAGCAGCCAAGTTTCAAGGGGGGTGGATGAAGCTTTCTTT. It specifies CASSQVSRGVDEAFF.

The CDR3 DNA sequence: TGTGCCAGCAGTTTTTCCCGGGACGCGGTTCGGGCCGGGGAGCTGTTTTTT. Amino acids: CASSFSRDAVRAGELFF. V usage is TRBV6-2 or TRBV6-3 and J usage is TRBJ2-2; perhaps D is TRBD1 or TRBD2 (5 bases each). Deletions cut 4 bases from V and 6 bases from J, with 21 bases between. The V gene's germline CDR1 is MNHEY and CDR2 SVGEGT. CDR3 length: 17 residues.

This rearrangement joins TRBV7-6 to TRBJ2-7; 7 nucleotides line up with TRBD1. CDR1 and CDR2 (germline): SGHVS, FNYEAQ. The CDR3 loop spans 14 amino acids. The trim removed 5 bases at V and 4 bases at J, leaving 8 bases unmatched. CDR3: CASSSDRVGYEQYF. CDR3 bases: TGTGCCAGCAGCAGCGACAGGGTCGGTTACGAGCAGTACTTC.

The chain joins TRBV12-3 or TRBV12-4 to TRBJ1-3, with TRBD1 identical over 7 bases. The CDR3 has 12 residues. CDR3 protein: CAVGQAGNTIYF. The CDR3 nucleotides read TGTGCAGTTGGACAGGCTGGAAACACCATATATTTT.

The chain links TRBV20-1 to TRBJ2-1; D ambiguous. From germline, CDR1 is DFQATT and CDR2 SNEGSKA (reference sequence). The CDR3 is 11 residues long. The V gene lost 4 bases and the J gene lost 8 bases, with 9 bases spanning the gap. CDR3 in DNA: TGCAGTGCTAACTCTCCGGATGAGCAGTTCTTC. Its translation: CSANSPDEQFF.

The chain employs TRBV28 and TRBJ2-7; no clear D. V was shortened by 8 bases and J by 4 bases, with 15 bases between the two germline ends. The CDR3 extends over 13 amino acids. Germline CDR1 MDHEN, CDR2 SYDVKM. This CDR3 reads CASLEVVGYEQYF. DNA for the CDR3: TGTGCCAGCTTAGAGGTGGTTGGTTACGAGCAGTACTTC.

V usage is TRBV4-1 and J usage is TRBJ1-5, with D maybe TRBD1 (5 bases). Germline CDR1 and CDR2: MGHRA and YSYEKL. The CDR3 loop spans 15 amino acids. The ends were cut back, 5 bases at V and 2 bases at J, with 13 bases in the middle. The CDR3 loop reads CASSSLWGGNQPQHF. For the CDR3, the DNA is TGCGCCAGCAGCTCCCTATGGGGGGGCAATCAGCCCCAGCATTTT.